Below are 30 T cell receptor beta chains sequenced from a single sample in a study of shared clonotypes between healthy human individuals. Only CD45RO-negative cells positively selected for CCR7 counted as naive CD8 cells, so terminally differentiated effector memory CD45RA+ cells were excluded. Some clones are missing from TCRdb's copy, which holds only in-frame ones; the method was immunoSEQ multiplex PCR. Among more than 500,000 clones listed, 85% to 95% were seen once. Sequencing used naive CD8+ T cells sorted from blood. The receptors shown here come from a woman in her twenties or thirties in good health.

The rearrangement uses TRBV4-1 and TRBJ2-2; D might be TRBD1 (6 bases). Trimming pared 4 bases from V and 2 bases from J, leaving 8 bases between. In germline, CDR1 is MGHRA, CDR2 YSYEKL. The CDR3 contains 14 residues. CDR3 in DNA: TGCGCCAGCAGCCGGACAGAAAACACCGGGGAGCTGTTTTTT. Protein: CASSRTENTGELFF.

The rearrangement joins TRBV9 to TRBJ2-5; 7 nucleotides match TRBD1. From germline, CDR1 is SGDLS and CDR2 YYNGEE. V lost 0 bases, J lost 5 bases, and 10 bases stayed unmatched. The CDR3 is 16 amino acids. The CDR3 DNA reads as TGTGCCAGCAGCGTAGGTCTAGGGGGCGTTTCGGAGACCCAGTACTTC. The encoded protein is CASSVGLGGVSETQYF.

Regarding this clone: This specimen includes other DNA sequences encoding the same CDR3. The J gene is TRBJ1-5, the V gene TRBV28, with a tentative D call TRBD1 (5 bases). This CDR3 is 14 amino acids long. Per germline, CDR1 MDHEN and CDR2 SYDVKM. Trimming shortened V by 6 bases and J by 0 bases, and 9 bases separated the two germline ends. The CDR3 loop is CASSRGYSNQPQHF. For the CDR3, the DNA is TGTGCCAGCAGCCGGGGGTATAGCAATCAGCCCCAGCATTTT.

The chain has TRBV5-4 and TRBJ2-7; D is uncertain. CDR1 and CDR2 from the germline V gene are SGHNT and YYREEE (reference sequence). V dropped 4 bases and J dropped 3 bases, with 8 bases sitting between them. The CDR3 contains 12 residues. The CDR3 coding sequence is TGTGCCAGCAGCCATGAAAACTACGAGCAGTACTTC. It specifies CASSHENYEQYF.

Points on this clone: Other nucleotide sequences in the sample specify the same CDR3. The V call is TRBV9, the J call TRBJ2-7; D gene ambiguous. Trimming took off 0 bases at V and 4 bases at J, with 2 bases between the two ends. CDR1 and CDR2 from the germline V gene are SGDLS and YYNGEE. The CDR3 is made up of 11 amino acids. Written as DNA, the CDR3 is TGTGCCAGCAGCGTAGTTTACGAGCAGTACTTC. Protein: CASSVVYEQYF.

The rearrangement joins TRBV19 to TRBJ1-1, with no clear D. Germline lookup yields CDR1 LNHDA and CDR2 SQIVND (reference sequence). Deletions cut 0 bases from V and 3 bases from J, with 2 bases between. This CDR3 spans 12 amino acids. The CDR3 DNA follows: TGTGCCAGTAGTATAGATTACACTGAAGCTTTCTTT. Its protein product is CASSIDYTEAFF.

The chain employs TRBV6-5 and TRBJ2-7, with D uncertain. Germline V lookup: CDR1 MNHEY, CDR2 SVGAGI. This CDR3 contains 14 residues. Trimming took 6 bases from V and 1 from J, leaving 13 bases between them. CDR3 in amino acids: CASRYLGGSYEQYF. The CDR3 nucleotides read TGTGCCAGCAGATACCTAGGTGGATCCTACGAGCAGTACTTC.

The genes are TRBV13 and TRBJ2-1; D possibly corresponds to TRBD2 (5 bases). CDR3 size: 16 residues. The germline V and J ends were trimmed by 1 base and 5 bases, with 15 bases remaining between them. Germline V lookup: CDR1 PRHDT, CDR2 FYEKMQ (reference sequence). CDR3 protein: CASSLAQRLSHNEQFF. CDR3 nucleotide sequence: TGTGCCAGCAGCTTAGCCCAGCGGCTATCCCACAATGAGCAGTTCTTC.

This chain connects TRBV13 to TRBJ2-5; the D call may be TRBD1 or TRBD2 (5 bases each). The assigned J gene may be wrong: the sequence end matches TRBJ2-7 better. The CDR3 has 14 residues. Per the germline V gene, CDR1 is PRHDT and CDR2 is FYEKMQ (reference sequence). CDR3 region: CASSLRGETYEQYF. CDR3 DNA sequence: TGTGCCAGCAGCTTAAGAGGGGAAACCTACGAGCAGTACTTC.

The chain has TRBV28 and TRBJ1-1; tentative D call: TRBD1 (6 bases). V was clipped by 6 bases and J by 1 base, with 18 bases between them. Germline values: CDR1 MDHEN, CDR2 SYDVKM. The CDR3 extends over 16 amino acids. The CDR3 DNA reads TGTGCCAGCAGCCGGGGGGGCTTCAGGTCGAACACTGAAGCTTTCTTT. It is translated as CASSRGGFRSNTEAFF.

CDR3 loop: CASGADLPGELFF. CDR3 nucleotide sequence: TGTGCCAGCGGGGCAGACCTGCCCGGGGAGCTGTTTTTT. V and J are TRBV6-5 and TRBJ2-2; a weak D match, TRBD1 (5 bases). The CDR3 length is 13 residues. Germline CDR1 reads MNHEY; CDR2 reads SVGAGI. The V end was cut by 8 bases, the J end by 6 bases, with 13 bases between.

The chain uses TRBV9 and TRBJ2-3; unclear D gene. The germline gives CDR1 SGDLS, CDR2 YYNGEE. The V end lost 3 bases, the J end lost 0 bases, and 11 bases lay between the germline ends. The CDR3 covers 15 residues. CDR3 sequence (DNA): TGTGCCAGCAGCGAGCTCCGTGCTAGCACAGATACGCAGTATTTT. Amino acid sequence: CASSELRASTDTQYF.

The V gene is TRBV19, the J gene TRBJ2-5; a weak D match, TRBD2 (5 bases). The CDR3 loop spans 11 amino acids. Germline lookup yields CDR1 LNHDA and CDR2 SQIVND (reference sequence). V dropped 9 bases and J dropped 3 bases, with 8 bases sitting between them. The CDR3, as DNA: TGTGCCAGGGACTGGGAAGAGACCCAGTACTTC. Residues: CARDWEETQYF.

This chain links TRBV5-1 with TRBJ2-1; 8 positions match TRBD1. This CDR3 comprises 17 residues. The trim removed 4 bases at V and 2 bases at J, leaving 11 bases unmatched. Germline-derived CDR1 and CDR2 are SGHRS and YFSETQ. CDR3 in amino acids: CASSPTQTGVPYNEQFF. The DNA of the CDR3 is TGCGCCAGCAGCCCGACCCAGACAGGGGTCCCCTACAATGAGCAGTTCTTC.

The chain is built from TRBV27 and TRBJ2-7; D remains unclear. The CDR3 runs 13 residues. V was trimmed by 6 bases and J by 7 bases, leaving 16 bases between them. Germline lookup yields CDR1 MNHEY and CDR2 SMNVEV (reference sequence). Here the CDR3 DNA reads TGTGCCAGCAGCCCGAACGGTCCCGCAGAGCAGTACTTC. Its translation: CASSPNGPAEQYF.

The sample holds one count of this clone. This chain links TRBV11-2 with TRBJ1-2, with D hard to call. V was cut by 6 bases and J by 0 bases, with 20 bases left in between. This CDR3 is built from 17 residues. Germline loops: CDR1 SGHAT, CDR2 FQNNGV. Written as DNA, the CDR3 is TGTGCCAGCAGGGGCCAGCCCTCGGAGGAAGCTAACTATGGCTACACCTTC. Translation gives CASRGQPSEEANYGYTF.

For this clone: Sequence at one end of the junction differs from germline and may be a read error. The V call is TRBV7-6, the J call TRBJ2-6; D unresolved. This CDR3 spans 17 amino acids. Germline CDR1 reads SGHVS; CDR2 reads FNYEAQ. The CDR3 coding sequence is TGTGCCAACAGCTTAAGGATTCCGATCTCTGGGGCCAACGTCCTGACTTTC. As protein: CANSLRIPISGANVLTF.

V and J are TRBV6-1 and TRBJ1-6; D not certain. Between the trimmed V and J ends, which lost 2 bases and 6 bases, there was a span of 8 bases. CDR1 and CDR2 from the germline V gene are MNHNS and SASEGT. The CDR3 runs 14 residues. The DNA of the CDR3 is TGTGCCAGCAGTGAATGGGGTACTAATTCACCCCTCCACTTT. As protein: CASSEWGTNSPLHF.

The genes are TRBV27 and TRBJ2-7; TRBD2 aligns across 8 bases. This CDR3 is built from 16 residues. The germline CDR1 and CDR2 sequences are MNHEY and SMNVEV (reference sequence). The V gene end was trimmed by 3 bases and the J gene end by 2 bases; junction bases not matched to a gene: 9. CDR3 amino acids: CASSFSGGGPTYEQYF. CDR3 sequence (DNA): TGTGCCAGCAGTTTTAGTGGCGGGGGGCCGACCTACGAGCAGTACTTC.

V is TRBV4-1 and J is TRBJ2-5; tentative D call: TRBD1 (5 bases). The germline V and J ends were trimmed by 0 bases and 3 bases, with 17 bases remaining between them. Germline V gene sequence: CDR1 MGHRA, CDR2 YSYEKL. This CDR3 is built from 17 residues. The DNA for the CDR3 is TGCGCCAGCAGCCAAGAGGGCCCAGGGCGGTTGGAAGAGACCCAGTACTTC. Protein: CASSQEGPGRLEETQYF.

The chain couples TRBV5-4 to TRBJ1-1; D unresolved. V lost 4 bases, J lost 0 bases, and 7 bases lay in between. CDR1 is SGHNT and CDR2 is YYREEE in the germline V gene (reference sequence). CDR3 size: 13 residues. The CDR3 loop reads CASSIGLNTEAFF. The CDR3 nucleotides are TGTGCCAGCAGCATAGGGTTGAACACTGAAGCTTTCTTT.

The rearrangement uses TRBV6-5 and TRBJ2-1, with TRBD1 matching 9 bases. This CDR3 is built from 15 residues. Trimming cost V 4 bases and J 5 bases; bases outside gene matches: 6. Germline V lookup: CDR1 MNHEY, CDR2 SVGAGI. For the CDR3, the DNA is TGTGCCAGCAGTTCCCGGGACAGGGTCCACAATGAGCAGTTCTTC. Protein product: CASSSRDRVHNEQFF.

The rearrangement uses TRBV28 and TRBJ2-7; possibly TRBD1 or TRBD2 for D (5 bases each). The ends were cut back, 4 bases at V and 4 bases at J, with 17 bases in the middle. The CDR3 length is 15 residues. Germline V lookup: CDR1 MDHEN, CDR2 SYDVKM. The CDR3 reads CASSSVASGPYEQYF. CDR3 DNA: TGTGCCAGCAGTTCCGTAGCCTCGGGGCCGTACGAGCAGTACTTC.

The chain is built from TRBV6-5 and TRBJ2-7; 7 nucleotides agree with TRBD1. Germline CDR1 MNHEY, CDR2 SVGAGI. The CDR3 totals 15 residues. V gave up 5 bases and J gave up 6 bases; unmatched junction bases: 13. The CDR3 loop is CASSPMTGTAFEQYF. The CDR3 DNA reads TGTGCCAGCAGTCCGATGACCGGGACAGCCTTCGAGCAGTACTTC.

The chain recombines TRBV4-1 with TRBJ1-2, with no clear D. Trimming removed 1 base from V and 3 bases from J, with 18 bases in between. This CDR3 region has 17 residues. Germline V gene lookup returns CDR1 MGHRA and CDR2 YSYEKL. CDR3 loop: CASSQVVLTEKHYGYTF. The CDR3 coding sequence is TGCGCCAGCAGCCAAGTGGTTCTCACAGAGAAACACTATGGCTACACCTTC.

This rearrangement joins TRBV4-1 to TRBJ2-7, with 14 bases aligning to TRBD2. CDR3 length equals 17 residues. The V gene end was trimmed by 0 bases and the J gene end by 9 bases; junction bases not matched to a gene: 10. The germline V gene encodes CDR1 MGHRA and CDR2 YSYEKL. The CDR3 region is CASSQESRVGLAGGQYF. CDR3 in DNA: TGCGCCAGCAGCCAAGAGTCCAGGGTTGGACTAGCGGGAGGGCAGTACTTC.

This clone was detected once. The rearrangement uses TRBV4-1 and TRBJ1-1; TRBD1 aligns across 10 bases. The CDR3 sequence is 17 residues long. The trim removed 0 bases at V and 3 bases at J, leaving 7 bases unmatched. CDR1 is MGHRA, CDR2 YSYEKL, per germline. This CDR3 is CASSQDHPGTGDTEAFF. Written as DNA, the CDR3 is TGCGCCAGCAGCCAAGATCACCCGGGGACAGGGGACACTGAAGCTTTCTTT.

V usage is TRBV25-1 and J usage is TRBJ2-5, with D possibly matching TRBD2 (5 bases). Between the trimmed V and J ends, which lost 3 bases and 5 bases, there was a span of 13 bases. CDR1 is MGHDK and CDR2 is SYGVNS in the germline V gene. The length of the CDR3 is 14 residues. The CDR3, as DNA: TGTGCCAGCAGTGACCGCGACGGCGGGGAGACCCAGTACTTC. It translates to CASSDRDGGETQYF.

The V gene is TRBV19, the J gene TRBJ1-1; TRBD1 agrees at 7 bases. V lost 7 bases and J lost 7; bases outside the gene matches: 9. The germline CDR1 and CDR2 sequences are LNHDA and SQIVND (reference sequence). This CDR3 spans 13 amino acids. Here the CDR3 DNA reads TGTGCCAGTACCCAAGACAGGGCGAGTGAAGCTTTCTTT. Its protein is CASTQDRASEAFF.

With regard to this clone: One junction end does not reproduce the germline sequence, and a read error may be involved. The V gene is TRBV9, the J gene TRBJ1-1; a possible D gene is TRBD1 (6 bases). This CDR3 comprises 14 residues. Germline CDR1 and CDR2: SGDLS and YYNGEE. CDR3 sequence reads: CANSTTGENTEAFF. The CDR3 DNA is TGTGCCAACAGCACGACAGGCGAGAACACTGAAGCTTTCTTT.